This T cell receptor (beta chain) is drawn from a study of blood T cell repertoires in COVID-19. Study summary: From the United States, Italy and Spain came samples of acute and convalescent COVID-19. T cells, B-cell-depleted T cells, or PBMCs supplied cDNA or gDNA.

The CDR3 length is 14 residues. Between the trimmed V and J ends, which lost 0 bases and 4 bases, there was a span of 9 bases. The V gene's germline CDR1 is SGDLS and CDR2 YYNGEE. In the authors' methods: Amplifying reference gene primers gave estimates of nucleated cell counts. Produced via immunoSEQ multiplex PCR; TCRdb's table is partial and in-frame only. The V and J calls and clone size come from that table; D and trimming were worked out from the DNA. The data contain under 110,000 clones, approximately 92% of them seen just once; the ten biggest clones take up approximately 5.7%. The specimen was peripheral blood. The V gene is TRBV9, the J gene TRBJ2-3; D ambiguous. The source of this sequence is a man over 45 with active COVID-19. DNA for the CDR3: TGTGCCAGCAGCGTAGTGGGCACCGCAGATACGCAGTATTTT. Encoded protein: CASSVVGTADTQYF.